This T cell receptor (beta chain) was documented in a study of CD8 T cells in ankylosing spondylitis. Regarding this clonotype: Its antigen remains unknown.

Study-level points and caveats: Relatively rare in peripheral blood, disease-linked clones were also CD8+. The clones that were linked to disease were reported to be significantly enriched in matched synovial fluid samples from ankylosing spondylitis patients. Earlier authors reported some of these motif variants in reactive arthritis synovial fluid and blood.

V lost 7 bases, J lost 0 bases, and 16 bases lay in between. Germline V gene lookup returns CDR1 MNHNS and CDR2 SASEGT. This CDR3 contains 16 residues. TCRdb itself ran the 5' RACE reads through MiXCR, one entry per CDR3 protein. The repertoire holds under 250,000 distinct CDR3 sequences, around 8% seen once, with around 5.1% in the top ten. The chain recombines TRBV6-1 with TRBJ2-4; D is uncertain. The TCR was taken from a female donor with ankylosing spondylitis or in good health (not recorded which). Specimen: blood, either unsorted or a sorted T cell fraction (not recorded which). The DNA of the CDR3 is TGTGCCAGCAACGACGGGTTTCGAAGAGCCAAAAACATTCAGTACTTC. It yields the protein CASNDGFRRAKNIQYF.